These 22 T cell receptor beta chains came from one sample sequenced in a study of blood T cell repertoires in COVID-19 (TCRdb year 2020). Receptor libraries were prepared by the immunoSEQ multiplex PCR assay. Not all clones reach the TCRdb copy of this immuneACCESS table, which keeps in-frame sequences only. Checked studies attribute under half of the gap to unresolved V genes and leave the rest unexplained. For this sample there are about 240,000 clones; around 85% appear just once. 5.5% to 6.5% of the sample comes from the top ten. Sequencing used peripheral blood. The source is a man in his sixties with acute or convalescent COVID-19.

This clone was recorded once. This chain links TRBV24-1 with TRBJ1-2; TRBD1 aligns across 7 bases. Germline values: CDR1 KGHDR, CDR2 SFDVKD. The CDR3 extends over 16 amino acids. The V segment lost 4 bases and the J segment 7 bases; nucleotides outside the gene matches: 14. CDR3 residues: CATSDPSFTGVSGYTF. In nucleotides, the CDR3 is TGTGCCACCAGTGACCCCTCCTTTACAGGGGTAAGTGGCTACACCTTC.

The chain is built from TRBV7-9 and TRBJ2-7, with 12 positions matching TRBD2. Trimming at V came to 5 bases and at J to 6 bases, leaving 8 bases not matched to a gene. Germline CDR1 reads SEHNR; CDR2 reads FQNEAQ (reference sequence). This CDR3 has 15 amino acids. The CDR3 DNA reads TGTGCCAGCAGCCACGGACTAGCGGGGAGAGGCGAGCAGTACTTC. It is translated as CASSHGLAGRGEQYF.

The chain has TRBV5-6 and TRBJ2-1; D not certain. The CDR3 loop spans 16 amino acids. Germline V gene data show CDR1 as SGHDT and CDR2 as YYEEEE. The germline V and J ends were trimmed by 0 bases and 0 bases, with 10 bases remaining between them. The CDR3 DNA reads as TGTGCCAGCAGCTTGGGCGGCCCAAGCTCCTACAATGAGCAGTTCTTC. Its protein is CASSLGGPSSYNEQFF.

The genes are TRBV3-1 (or the pseudogene TRBV3-2) and TRBJ2-3; 10 nucleotides line up with TRBD2. This CDR3 has 17 amino acids. The V and J ends lost 0 bases and 5 bases, in that order; junction bases with no gene match: 8. Germline loops: CDR1 LGHDT, CDR2 YNNKEL (reference sequence). The CDR3 sequence is CASSQDEKASGGDTQYF. The CDR3 DNA reads TGTGCCAGCAGCCAAGATGAGAAGGCTAGCGGGGGAGATACGCAGTATTTT.

The rearrangement joins TRBV19 to TRBJ2-1, with 8 bases identical to TRBD2. This CDR3 spans 17 amino acids. CDR1 and CDR2 from the germline V gene are LNHDA and SQIVND (reference sequence). After removal of 6 bases from V and 7 bases from J, the junction contained 17 bases not matched to a gene. As DNA, the CDR3 is TGTGCCAGTAGGCGCACAGGGAACCAGCGGGAGCCGAATGAGCAGTTCTTC. Its protein is CASRRTGNQREPNEQFF.

This rearrangement joins TRBV6-5 to TRBJ1-1; D may be TRBD1 (6 bases). The germline gives CDR1 MNHEY, CDR2 SVGAGI. The CDR3 loop spans 13 amino acids. The germline V and J ends were trimmed by 4 bases and 5 bases, with 11 bases remaining between them. This CDR3 is CASSLQGRTEAFF. CDR3 nucleotide sequence: TGTGCCAGCAGTTTACAGGGACGAACTGAAGCTTTCTTT.

The chain combines TRBV7-6 with TRBJ2-7, with TRBD2 identical over 15 bases. CDR3 length equals 17 residues. Germline trimming cut 3 bases from V and 4 bases from J; bases unmatched to any gene: 7. Germline assignment: CDR1 SGHVS and CDR2 FNYEAQ. The CDR3 sequence is CASSLGLAGGPPYEQYF. Here the CDR3 DNA reads TGTGCCAGCAGCTTGGGACTAGCGGGAGGCCCCCCGTACGAGCAGTACTTC. The full variable domain, rest sourced from reference TRBV7-6 and TRBJ2-7, is GAGVSQSPRYKVTKRGQDVALRCDPISGHVSLYWYRQALGQGPEFLTYFNYEAQQDKSGLPNDRFSAERPEGSISTLTIQRTEQRDSAMYRCASSLGLAGGPPYEQYFGPGTRLTVT.

The V call is TRBV3-1 (or the pseudogene TRBV3-2), the J call TRBJ2-7, with D hard to call. The V and J ends lost 0 bases and 4 bases respectively, with 10 bases between them. CDR1 is LGHDT and CDR2 is YNNKEL in the germline V gene (reference sequence). This CDR3 region has 14 residues. CDR3 sequence: CASSQEGTHYEQYF. The DNA for the CDR3 is TGTGCCAGCAGCCAAGAGGGCACCCATTACGAGCAGTACTTC.

The chain combines TRBV28 with TRBJ2-5; TRBD2 agrees at 7 bases. The germline V gene encodes CDR1 MDHEN and CDR2 SYDVKM. Trimming removed 6 bases from V and 5 bases from J; junction bases left unmatched: 12. The CDR3 has 15 amino acids. The CDR3 DNA reads TGTGCCAGCAGGGAAGCGGGAAGGGTTTTGGAGACCCAGTACTTC. Protein sequence: CASREAGRVLETQYF.

The gene calls are TRBV2 and TRBJ2-1; 10 bases line up with TRBD2. CDR3 length equals 15 residues. CDR1 SNHLY and CDR2 FYNNEI come from the germline V gene. J was trimmed by 4 bases and V by 3 bases; bases with no gene match: 3. CDR3 loop: CASSELAGGYNEQFF. In DNA, the CDR3 is TGTGCCAGCAGTGAGTTAGCGGGGGGATACAATGAGCAGTTCTTC.

V usage is TRBV19 and J usage is TRBJ2-3, with a tentative D call TRBD2 (5 bases). Germline CDR1 LNHDA, CDR2 SQIVND (reference sequence). There are 15 residues in the CDR3. V lost 4 bases and J lost 1, with 12 bases in between. The CDR3 here is CASSKRLPRTDTQYF. In nucleotides, the CDR3 is TGTGCCAGTAGTAAACGACTACCCCGCACAGATACGCAGTATTTT. The complete variable domain, with remaining parts taken from reference TRBV19 and TRBJ2-3, reads DGGITQSPKYLFRKEGQNVTLSCEQNLNHDAMYWYRQDPGQGLRLIYYSQIVNDFQKGDIAEGYSVSREKKESFPLTVTSAQKNPTAFYLCASSKRLPRTDTQYFGPGTRLTVL.

V and J are TRBV7-3 and TRBJ2-5; 9 bases fit TRBD2. After removal of 5 bases from V and 5 bases from J, the junction contained 6 bases not matched to a gene. CDR3 size: 14 residues. Germline CDR1 reads SGHTA; CDR2 reads FQGTGA. CDR3 DNA: TGTGCCAGCAGCCCTAGCGGGACTTTGGAGACCCAGTACTTC. This translates into CASSPSGTLETQYF. The full variable domain, its missing parts supplied by reference TRBV7-3 and TRBJ2-5, is GAGVSQTPSNKVTEKGKYVELRCDPISGHTALYWYRQSLGQGPEFLIYFQGTGAADDSGLPNDRFFAVRPEGSVSTLKIQRTERGDSAVYLCASSPSGTLETQYFGPGTRLLVL.

The rearrangement uses TRBV15 and TRBJ2-3; 7 positions agree with TRBD2. Per germline, CDR1 LNHNV and CDR2 YYDKDF (reference sequence). This CDR3 has 16 amino acids. J lost 1 base, V lost 5 bases, and 9 bases had no gene match. CDR3 amino acids: CATSRNSGFGTDTQYF. As DNA, the CDR3 is TGTGCCACCAGCCGGAATAGCGGGTTCGGCACAGATACGCAGTATTTT.

The chain joins TRBV18 to TRBJ2-1; TRBD2 agrees at 10 bases. The ends lost 4 bases at V and 8 bases at J; junction bases unmatched: 11. The CDR3 sequence is 16 residues long. The germline V gene has CDR1 KGHSH and CDR2 LQKENI. The CDR3 DNA is TGTGCCAGCTCACAGGGATTAGCGGGAGGTGTGCATGAGCAGTTCTTC. Translated, it gives CASSQGLAGGVHEQFF.

The J gene is TRBJ2-7, the V gene TRBV6-2 or TRBV6-3; TRBD2 might be the D (5 bases). Germline V gene lookup returns CDR1 MNHEY and CDR2 SVGEGT. This CDR3 is 13 amino acids long. The ends were cut back, 6 bases at V and 4 bases at J, with 13 bases in the middle. The CDR3 DNA follows: TGTGCCAGCAGCCCGGACGGGGTTTACGAGCAGTACTTC. It encodes CASSPDGVYEQYF.

This chain connects TRBV2 to TRBJ1-6; weak D call: TRBD1 (5 bases). The CDR3 contains 16 residues. V gave up 6 bases and J gave up 9 bases, with 21 bases separating them. Germline CDR1 SNHLY, CDR2 FYNNEI. Written as DNA, the CDR3 is TGTGCCAGCAGCCCCACGGGCACAGGAATCAGTTCACCCCTCCACTTT. It specifies CASSPTGTGISSPLHF. Full variable domain (remainder filled in from reference TRBV2 and TRBJ1-6): EPEVTQTPSHQVTQMGQEVILRCVPISNHLYFYWYRQILGQKVEFLVSFYNNEISEKSEIFDDQFSVERPDGSNFTLKIRSTKLEDSAMYFCASSPTGTGISSPLHFGNGTRLTVT.

J is TRBJ1-2 and V is TRBV6-4; 8 nucleotides agree with TRBD1. This CDR3 has 13 residues. Germline lookup yields CDR1 MRHNA and CDR2 SNTAGT. Trimming cost V 5 bases and J 6 bases; bases outside gene matches: 5. The CDR3 is CASSRDRRNGYTF. The CDR3, as DNA: TGTGCCAGCAGTCGGGACAGGCGAAATGGCTACACCTTC.

In this sample, this clone turned up a few times. The gene calls are TRBV28 and TRBJ1-5, with TRBD1 as a possible D gene (5 bases). Between the trimmed V and J ends, which lost 5 bases and 4 bases, there was a span of 9 bases. CDR1 and CDR2 (germline): MDHEN, SYDVKM. There are 13 residues in the CDR3. This chain's CDR3 is CASSQGWNQPQHF. In nucleotides, the CDR3 is TGTGCCAGCAGTCAGGGTTGGAATCAGCCCCAGCATTTT.

CDR3 amino acids: CASTPKGGDEEKLFF. The CDR3 bases are TGTGCCAGCACCCCCAAGGGAGGGGACGAGGAAAAACTGTTTTTT. The V call is TRBV25-1, the J call TRBJ1-4, with D possibly TRBD1 on 5 matching bases. This CDR3 is built from 15 residues. Trimming removed 7 bases from V and 8 bases from J, with 20 bases in between. CDR1 and CDR2 (germline): MGHDK, SYGVNS.

The chain joins TRBV7-2 to TRBJ2-7; TRBD2 is a possible D gene (5 bases). The germline CDR1 and CDR2 sequences are SGHTA and FQGNSA. The CDR3 consists of 13 residues. Trimming took off 5 bases at V and 12 bases at J, with 20 bases between the two ends. CDR3 protein: CASSGSDYPIPYF. The CDR3 nucleotides are TGTGCCAGCAGCGGTAGTGACTACCCGATACCGTACTTC.

The rearrangement uses TRBV19 and TRBJ1-1; D perhaps matches TRBD1 (5 bases). Trimming took off 5 bases at V and 1 base at J, with 11 bases between the two ends. The CDR3 spans 14 residues. CDR1 and CDR2 (germline): LNHDA, SQIVND (reference sequence). The CDR3 sequence: CASSAFTGNTEAFF. The DNA of the CDR3 is TGTGCCAGTAGTGCCTTCACAGGGAACACTGAAGCTTTCTTT.

The V and J genes are TRBV7-9 and TRBJ1-2, with 8 nucleotides matching TRBD1. This CDR3 contains 15 residues. Per the germline V gene, CDR1 is SEHNR and CDR2 is FQNEAQ (reference sequence). V trimming: 6 bases; J trimming: 8 bases; junction bases outside the gene matches: 14. The CDR3 DNA follows: TGTGCCAGCAGTGAAACAGGCGGCAGGGGGCAAGGCTACACCTTC. Amino acid sequence: CASSETGGRGQGYTF.